This TCR beta chain stems from a study of early T cells in non-severe SARS-CoV-2 infection. For the study at large: Sequencing targeted bulk RNA from unsorted whole blood, leaving chains unpaired.

There are many counts of this clonotype. Researchers attached unique molecular identifiers to individual cDNA molecules. One entry per CDR3 protein, called by TCRdb with MiXCR from the 5' RACE reads. The sample holds about 64,000 distinct CDR3 sequences; around 4.7% are singletons and the top ten take 4.9%. The CDR3 is 15 amino acids. V lost 0 bases to trimming and J lost 9 bases; unmatched junction nucleotides: 9. CDR1 is SGDLS, CDR2 YYNGEE, per germline. Sequencing input: whole blood. The chain couples TRBV9 to TRBJ2-1; TRBD2 matches 7 bases. The sequence was obtained from an adult who was a healthcare worker with PCR-confirmed SARS-CoV-2 infection or an uninfected control (not recorded which). This CDR3 is CASSVGGREISEQFF. The DNA of the CDR3 is TGTGCCAGCAGCGTAGGAGGGCGGGAGATTAGTGAGCAGTTCTTC.